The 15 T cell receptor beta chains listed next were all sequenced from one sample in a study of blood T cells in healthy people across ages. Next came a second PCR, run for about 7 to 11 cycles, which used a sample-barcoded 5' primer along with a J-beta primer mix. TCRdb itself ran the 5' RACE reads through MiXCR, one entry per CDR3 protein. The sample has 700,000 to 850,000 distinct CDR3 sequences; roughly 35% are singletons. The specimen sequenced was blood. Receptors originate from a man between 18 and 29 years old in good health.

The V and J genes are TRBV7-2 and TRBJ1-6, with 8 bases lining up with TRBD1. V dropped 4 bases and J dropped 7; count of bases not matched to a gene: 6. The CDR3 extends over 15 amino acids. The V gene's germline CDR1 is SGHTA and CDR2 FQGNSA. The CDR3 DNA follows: TGTGCCAGCAGCTCCAACAGGGGGGAAAATTCACCCCTCCACTTT. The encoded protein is CASSSNRGENSPLHF.

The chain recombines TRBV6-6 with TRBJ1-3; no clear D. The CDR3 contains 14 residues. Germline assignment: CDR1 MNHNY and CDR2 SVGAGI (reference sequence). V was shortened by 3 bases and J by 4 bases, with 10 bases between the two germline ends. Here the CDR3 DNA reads TGTGCCAGCAGTTATGTAACGGCCGGAAACACCATATATTTT. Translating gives CASSYVTAGNTIYF.

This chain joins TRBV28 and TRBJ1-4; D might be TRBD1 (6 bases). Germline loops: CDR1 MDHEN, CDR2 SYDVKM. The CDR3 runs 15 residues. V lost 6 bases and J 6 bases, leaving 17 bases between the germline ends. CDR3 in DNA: TGTGCCAGCAGCTCAACTCACAGGGATCATGAAAAACTGTTTTTT. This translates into CASSSTHRDHEKLFF.

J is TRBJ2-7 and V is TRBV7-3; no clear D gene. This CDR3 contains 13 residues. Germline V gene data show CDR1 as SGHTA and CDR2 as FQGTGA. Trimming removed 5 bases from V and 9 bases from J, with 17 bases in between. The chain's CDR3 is CASSVGLGRGQYF. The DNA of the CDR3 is TGTGCCAGCAGCGTGGGCCTTGGACGAGGGCAGTACTTC.

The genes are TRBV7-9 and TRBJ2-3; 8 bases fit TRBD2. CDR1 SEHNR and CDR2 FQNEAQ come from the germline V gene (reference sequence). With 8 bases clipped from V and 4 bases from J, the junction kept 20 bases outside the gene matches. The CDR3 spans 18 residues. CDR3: CASRASGGPKSPADTQYF. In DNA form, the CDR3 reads TGTGCCAGCCGCGCGTCGGGGGGGCCTAAATCTCCCGCAGATACGCAGTATTTT.

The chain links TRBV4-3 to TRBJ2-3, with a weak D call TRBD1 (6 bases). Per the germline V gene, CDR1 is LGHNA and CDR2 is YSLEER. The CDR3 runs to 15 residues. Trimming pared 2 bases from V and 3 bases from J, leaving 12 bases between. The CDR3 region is CASSQMDSGTDTQYF. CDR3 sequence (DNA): TGCGCCAGCAGCCAAATGGACAGTGGGACAGATACGCAGTATTTT.

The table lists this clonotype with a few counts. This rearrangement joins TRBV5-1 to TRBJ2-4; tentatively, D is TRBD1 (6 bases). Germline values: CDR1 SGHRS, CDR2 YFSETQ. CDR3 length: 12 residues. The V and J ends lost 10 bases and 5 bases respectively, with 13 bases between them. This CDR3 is CACRDTENIQYF. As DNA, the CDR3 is TGCGCCTGCCGGGACACCGAAAACATTCAGTACTTC.

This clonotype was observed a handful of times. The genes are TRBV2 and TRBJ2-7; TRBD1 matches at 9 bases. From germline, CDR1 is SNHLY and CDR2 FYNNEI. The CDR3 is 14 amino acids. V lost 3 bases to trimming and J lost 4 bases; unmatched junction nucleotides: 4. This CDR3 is CASSEGQGFYEQYF. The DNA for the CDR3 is TGTGCCAGCAGTGAGGGACAGGGTTTTTACGAGCAGTACTTC.

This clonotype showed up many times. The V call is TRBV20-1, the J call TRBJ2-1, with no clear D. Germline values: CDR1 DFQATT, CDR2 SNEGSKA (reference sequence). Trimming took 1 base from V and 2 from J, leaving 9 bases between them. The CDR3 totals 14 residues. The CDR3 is CSARAGKTYNEQFF. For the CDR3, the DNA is TGCAGTGCTAGAGCGGGCAAGACCTACAATGAGCAGTTCTTC.

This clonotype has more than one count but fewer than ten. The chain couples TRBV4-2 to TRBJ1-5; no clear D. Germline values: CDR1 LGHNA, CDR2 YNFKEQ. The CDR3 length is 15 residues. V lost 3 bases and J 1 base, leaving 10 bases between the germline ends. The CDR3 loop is CASSQDGKSNQPQHF. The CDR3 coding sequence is TGTGCCAGCAGCCAGGACGGGAAAAGCAATCAGCCCCAGCATTTT.

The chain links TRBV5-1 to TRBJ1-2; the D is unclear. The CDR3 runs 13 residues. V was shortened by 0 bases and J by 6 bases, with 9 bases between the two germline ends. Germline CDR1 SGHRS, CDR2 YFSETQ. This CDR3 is CASSLDGNNGYTF. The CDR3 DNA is TGCGCCAGCAGCTTGGACGGGAACAATGGCTACACCTTC. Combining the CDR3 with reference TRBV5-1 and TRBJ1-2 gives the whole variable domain KAGVTQTPRYLIKTRGQQVTLSCSPISGHRSVSWYQQTPGQGLQFLFEYFSETQRNKGNFPGRFSGRQFSNSRSEMNVSTLELGDSALYLCASSLDGNNGYTFGSGTRLTVV.

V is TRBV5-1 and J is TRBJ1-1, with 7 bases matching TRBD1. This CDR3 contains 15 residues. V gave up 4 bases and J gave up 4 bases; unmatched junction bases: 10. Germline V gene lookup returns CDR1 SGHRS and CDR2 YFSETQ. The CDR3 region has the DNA TGCGCCAGCAGCAACAAGACAGGGATTCGCACTGAAGCTTTCTTT. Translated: CASSNKTGIRTEAFF.

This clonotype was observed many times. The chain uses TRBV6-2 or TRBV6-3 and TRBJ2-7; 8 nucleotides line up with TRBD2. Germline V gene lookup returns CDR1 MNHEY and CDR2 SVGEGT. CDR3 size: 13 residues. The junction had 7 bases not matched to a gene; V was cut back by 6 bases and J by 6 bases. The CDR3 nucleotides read TGTGCCAGCAGGACTAGCGTTGAGGCCGAGCAGTACTTC. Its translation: CASRTSVEAEQYF.

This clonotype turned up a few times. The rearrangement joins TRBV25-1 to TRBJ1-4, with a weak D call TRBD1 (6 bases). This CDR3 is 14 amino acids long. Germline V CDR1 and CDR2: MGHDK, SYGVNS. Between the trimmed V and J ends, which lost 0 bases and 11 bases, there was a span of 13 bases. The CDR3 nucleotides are TGTGCCAGCAGTGAATATATGGCAGGGGAGAAACTGTTTTTT. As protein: CASSEYMAGEKLFF.

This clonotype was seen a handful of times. The CDR3 reads CASSPGGWNEQFF. In DNA, the CDR3 is TGTGCCAGCAGCCCCGGGGGCTGGAATGAGCAGTTCTTC. The chain employs TRBV2 and TRBJ2-1; D tentatively fits TRBD1 or TRBD2 (6 bases each). Deletions cut 6 bases from V and 7 bases from J, with 13 bases between. From germline, CDR1 is SNHLY and CDR2 FYNNEI. The CDR3 has 13 residues.